The 23 T cell receptor beta chains given below trace back to one sample, sequenced in a study of blood T cells in healthy people across ages. Primers used in a second PCR of about 6 to 11 cycles were a sample-barcoded 5' primer and a J-beta primer mix. TCRdb passed the 5' RACE reads through MiXCR, listing each CDR3 protein once. Of fewer than 2 million distinct CDR3 sequences listed, about 39% are singletons. The source material was blood. These TCRs come from a human donor in good health.

Remarks on this clonotype: Being one base from a much bigger clone, this may be a read error. The rearrangement links TRBV5-1 to TRBJ2-3, with 8 bases lining up with TRBD2. Germline assignment: CDR1 SGHRS and CDR2 YFSETQ. The CDR3 runs 15 residues. The DNA of the CDR3 is TGCGCCAGCAGCTTGGTAGCGGGGAGCACAGGTACGCAGTATTTT. Its translation is CASSLVAGSTGTQYF.

This clonotype was counted at least ten times. The chain employs TRBV29-1 and TRBJ2-1; D not certain. Trimming removed 4 bases from V and 7 bases from J, with 11 bases in between. Germline V gene lookup returns CDR1 SQVTM and CDR2 ANQGSEA. This CDR3 has 12 amino acids. CDR3 in DNA: TGCAGCGTTGTTTTGGTTTATAATGAGCAGTTCTTC. This sequence encodes CSVVLVYNEQFF.

This clonotype was seen only a few times. The junction departs from the called germline gene at one end, perhaps through a read error. The chain couples TRBV12-3 or TRBV12-4 to TRBJ2-7; possibly TRBD1 or TRBD2 for D (5 bases each). The CDR3 contains 14 residues. Here the CDR3 DNA reads TGTGCCAGCAGTTTTGGGACGAAATCCTACGGGCAGTACTTC. Protein product: CASSFGTKSYGQYF.

The chain has TRBV5-1 and TRBJ1-1; no definite D call. Per germline, CDR1 SGHRS and CDR2 YFSETQ. The CDR3 is made up of 14 amino acids. Deletions cut 2 bases from V and 7 bases from J, with 15 bases between. The CDR3: CASSLTPPKLEAFF. The CDR3 DNA reads TGCGCCAGCAGCTTAACGCCTCCTAAGCTTGAAGCTTTCTTT.

This clonotype was observed a few times. The chain combines TRBV20-1 with TRBJ2-1; D tentatively fits TRBD1 or TRBD2 (5 bases each). Germline CDR1 reads DFQATT; CDR2 reads SNEGSKA (reference sequence). The CDR3 covers 16 residues. V was clipped by 3 bases and J by 0 bases, with 15 bases between them. The CDR3 is CSARGVLTPSYNEQFF. The CDR3 bases are TGCAGTGCTAGGGGGGTCCTCACTCCCTCCTACAATGAGCAGTTCTTC.

Only a few counts were recorded for this clonotype. The chain couples TRBV20-1 to TRBJ1-2; possible D gene TRBD1, 5 bases. Deletions cut 0 bases from V and 4 bases from J, with 18 bases between. Germline V gene lookup returns CDR1 DFQATT and CDR2 SNEGSKA (reference sequence). The length of the CDR3 is 16 residues. The CDR3 sequence is CSARDRVRGPVYGYTF. CDR3 nucleotides: TGCAGTGCTAGAGATCGCGTTCGGGGCCCAGTCTATGGCTACACCTTC.

This clonotype was counted only a few times. The CDR3 loop reads CASSFVSGAYGYTF. For the CDR3, the DNA is TGTGCCAGCAGTTTCGTCTCCGGGGCATATGGCTACACCTTC. The chain is built from TRBV28 and TRBJ1-2; the D gene is possibly TRBD1 (5 bases). Germline loops: CDR1 MDHEN, CDR2 SYDVKM. This CDR3 has 14 amino acids. V lost 3 bases and J lost 5, with 13 bases in between.

The chain employs TRBV7-9 and TRBJ2-1, with TRBD2 matching 7 bases. Germline V gives CDR1 SEHNR, CDR2 FQNEAQ (reference sequence). The CDR3 covers 17 residues. V was pared by 5 bases and J by 0 bases, with 10 bases of the junction left unmatched. This chain's CDR3 is CASSPPTSAGSYNEQFF. The CDR3 nucleotides read TGTGCCAGCAGCCCCCCTACTAGCGCAGGCTCCTACAATGAGCAGTTCTTC. The complete variable domain, with remaining parts taken from reference TRBV7-9 and TRBJ2-1, reads DTGVSQNPRHKITKRGQNVTFRCDPISEHNRLYWYRQTLGQGPEFLTYFQNEAQLEKSRLLSDRFSAERPKGSFSTLEIQRTEQGDSAMYLCASSPPTSAGSYNEQFFGPGTRLTVL.

This sequence joins TRBV9 and TRBJ2-4; 9 nucleotides line up with TRBD2. The assigned J gene may be wrong: the sequence end matches TRBJ2-7 better. Germline-derived CDR1 and CDR2 are SGDLS and YYNGEE. The CDR3 is 14 residues long. Here the CDR3 DNA reads TGTGCCAGCAGCGTACTAGCGGGGTCCCTCGAGCAGTACTTC. Its protein product is CASSVLAGSLEQYF.

Only a few counts were recorded for this clonotype. This CDR3 is missing its conserved last phenylalanine or tryptophan, likely due to a read error. The genes are TRBV7-2 and TRBJ2-5; D is ambiguous. The end of the DNA fits TRBJ2-7 better, so the J call may be wrong. The CDR3 has 14 residues. Germline CDR1 is SGHTA and CDR2 is FQGNSA. The CDR3 sequence is CASSFAGRTYEQYL. The CDR3 DNA reads as TGTGCCAGCAGCTTCGCAGGACGGACCTACGAGCAGTACTTA.

The sample holds a few counts of this clonotype. This CDR3 is CASSLDRGPTEAFF. Written as DNA, the CDR3 is TGCGCCAGCAGCTTGGACAGGGGGCCCACTGAAGCTTTCTTT. This chain uses TRBV5-1 with TRBJ1-1; 9 bases line up with TRBD1. J lost 4 bases, V lost 0 bases, and 1 base had no gene match. Germline lookup yields CDR1 SGHRS and CDR2 YFSETQ. The CDR3 covers 14 residues. The full variable domain, its missing parts supplied by reference TRBV5-1 and TRBJ1-1, is KAGVTQTPRYLIKTRGQQVTLSCSPISGHRSVSWYQQTPGQGLQFLFEYFSETQRNKGNFPGRFSGRQFSNSRSEMNVSTLELGDSALYLCASSLDRGPTEAFFGQGTRLTVV.

The chain has TRBV29-1 and TRBJ1-2; no clear D. The CDR3 loop spans 12 amino acids. V was shortened by 0 bases and J by 8 bases, with 10 bases between the two germline ends. Germline CDR1 SQVTM, CDR2 ANQGSEA. The CDR3 is CSVEDPEEGYTF. For the CDR3, the DNA is TGCAGCGTTGAAGATCCCGAAGAAGGCTACACCTTC.

This clonotype has a count of ten or more. The rearrangement links TRBV6-6 to TRBJ1-2; D gene unclear. The germline V gene has CDR1 MNHNY and CDR2 SVGAGI (reference sequence). This CDR3 has 15 amino acids. Trimming left V 2 bases short and J 8 bases short, with 18 bases between. This CDR3 is CASSYGVWSERGYTF. CDR3 nucleotide sequence: TGTGCCAGCAGTTACGGAGTATGGAGTGAGAGAGGCTACACCTTC.

V usage is TRBV6-5 and J usage is TRBJ1-4; 8 bases are shared with TRBD1. Germline CDR1 reads MNHEY; CDR2 reads SVGAGI. The junction had 8 bases not matched to a gene; V was cut back by 5 bases and J by 6 bases. This CDR3 is built from 15 residues. The CDR3 here is CASSLRQGADEKLFF. CDR3 bases: TGTGCCAGCAGTCTCCGGCAGGGGGCTGATGAAAAACTGTTTTTT.

This clonotype appeared a few times. The chain carries TRBV5-5 and TRBJ2-3; D gene ambiguous. V shed 0 bases and J shed 0 bases, with 11 bases lying between them. The CDR3 contains 16 residues. Germline CDR1 reads SGHKS; CDR2 reads YYEKEE (reference sequence). CDR3 nucleotide sequence: TGTGCCAGCAGCTTGGGGGGATTCAGTAGCACAGATACGCAGTATTTT. This gives the protein CASSLGGFSSTDTQYF.

This clonotype was counted only a few times. The chain uses TRBV7-6 and TRBJ1-1; 7 nucleotides match TRBD1. V lost 0 bases to trimming and J lost 3 bases; unmatched junction nucleotides: 22. The V gene's germline CDR1 is SGHVS and CDR2 FNYEAQ. The length of the CDR3 is 21 residues. CDR3 nucleotides: TGTGCCAGCAGCTTAGCGAGAGACGAATGCGAAACAGGGGATAATGACACTGAAGCTTTCTTT. Amino acids: CASSLARDECETGDNDTEAFF.

The chain carries TRBV9 and TRBJ2-3, with a weak D call TRBD1 (6 bases). This CDR3 region has 17 residues. Trimming took off 0 bases at V and 5 bases at J, with 19 bases between the two ends. Germline V lookup: CDR1 SGDLS, CDR2 YYNGEE. In DNA, the CDR3 is TGTGCCAGCAGCGTAGAGGGAGCTCCACAGGGAATAGATACGCAGTATTTT. Translation gives CASSVEGAPQGIDTQYF. Based on the CDR3 plus reference TRBV9 and TRBJ2-3, the full variable domain is DSGVTQTPKHLITATGQRVTLRCSPRSGDLSVYWYQQSLDQGLQFLIQYYNGEERAKGNILERFSAQQFPDLHSELNLSSLELGDSALYFCASSVEGAPQGIDTQYFGPGTRLTVL.

This chain connects TRBV29-1 to TRBJ1-2; weak D call: TRBD1 (6 bases). Trimming left V 3 bases short and J 4 bases short, with 12 bases between. Germline CDR1 is SQVTM and CDR2 is ANQGSEA. The CDR3 sequence is 13 residues long. CDR3 bases: TGCAGCGTTGAGGGGACACCCCGCTATGGCTACACCTTC. Translated: CSVEGTPRYGYTF.

The chain couples TRBV29-1 to TRBJ2-4, with D tentatively TRBD1 (6 bases). Germline V gives CDR1 SQVTM, CDR2 ANQGSEA. This CDR3 has 19 amino acids. V lost 0 bases to trimming and J lost 0 bases, with 21 bases between them. CDR3 DNA: TGCAGCGTTGAAGACGGCGGGCCAGGGGATCTTCTAGCCAAAAACATTCAGTACTTC. Amino acid sequence: CSVEDGGPGDLLAKNIQYF.

The V call is TRBV28, the J call TRBJ2-3, with D maybe TRBD1 (6 bases). The length of the CDR3 is 15 residues. CDR1 is MDHEN and CDR2 is SYDVKM in the germline V gene. Trimming cost V 3 bases and J 1 base, with 11 bases left between them. CDR3 region: CASSLHYRGTDTQYF. The CDR3 DNA follows: TGTGCCAGCAGTTTGCATTACAGGGGCACAGATACGCAGTATTTT.

This clonotype was detected only a few times. This sequence joins TRBV20-1 and TRBJ2-5, with TRBD1 as a possible D gene (5 bases). The V and J ends lost 0 bases and 5 bases respectively, with 19 bases between them. This CDR3 has 16 residues. Germline CDR1 reads DFQATT; CDR2 reads SNEGSKA (reference sequence). CDR3 protein: CSAREEQAQWMETQYF. The CDR3 nucleotides read TGCAGTGCTAGAGAGGAACAGGCCCAGTGGATGGAGACCCAGTACTTC.

V is TRBV5-1 and J is TRBJ1-2; TRBD1 aligns across 7 bases. This CDR3 spans 15 amino acids. CDR1 and CDR2 (germline): SGHRS, YFSETQ. J was trimmed by 4 bases and V by 3 bases; bases with no gene match: 9. In DNA, the CDR3 is TGCGCCAGCAGCTCGGAAGGGGGCTTCGGCTATGGCTACACCTTC. It codes for CASSSEGGFGYGYTF. The whole variable domain, filled in from reference TRBV5-1 and TRBJ1-2, reads KAGVTQTPRYLIKTRGQQVTLSCSPISGHRSVSWYQQTPGQGLQFLFEYFSETQRNKGNFPGRFSGRQFSNSRSEMNVSTLELGDSALYLCASSSEGGFGYGYTFGSGTRLTVV.

The rearrangement links TRBV5-1 to TRBJ2-2, with TRBD1 matching 8 bases. Unmatched junction bases numbered 8, after V lost 4 bases and J lost 3 bases. Germline CDR1 SGHRS, CDR2 YFSETQ. The CDR3 spans 16 residues. The CDR3 is CASSPPQGADTGELFF. The CDR3 coding sequence is TGCGCCAGCAGCCCCCCCCAGGGGGCGGACACCGGGGAGCTGTTTTTT.